The 12 T cell receptor beta chains reported below all come from one sample, sequenced in a study of T cell responses to AZD1222 COVID-19 vaccine. Using immunoSEQ multiplex PCR, the repertoire was profiled, and TCRdb retains in-frame clones only, with some absent. The table shows about 180,000 clones, with roughly 88% occurring only once. Sequences were derived from peripheral blood, sampled on day 0 of AZD1222 vaccination. These receptors were collected from an adult in good health.

The V gene is TRBV11-2, the J gene TRBJ2-3, with TRBD1 matching over 12 bases. From germline, CDR1 is SGHAT and CDR2 FQNNGV. The V and J ends lost 6 bases and 3 bases, in that order; junction bases with no gene match: 4. This CDR3 is built from 15 residues. CDR3 in DNA: TGTGCCAGCAGTCGGGACAGGGGGCGGACAGATACGCAGTATTTT. Translation: CASSRDRGRTDTQYF.

The chain links TRBV7-2 to TRBJ1-2; D is possibly TRBD1 (5 bases). Germline lookup yields CDR1 SGHTA and CDR2 FQGNSA. Deletions cut 6 bases from V and 3 bases from J, with 14 bases between. The length of the CDR3 is 14 residues. The CDR3 loop reads CASRWGGPYYGYTF. The DNA for the CDR3 is TGTGCCAGCAGGTGGGGGGGACCCTACTATGGCTACACCTTC.

The chain employs TRBV10-3 and TRBJ2-2, with 8 bases matching TRBD1. This CDR3 contains 14 residues. J was trimmed by 2 bases and V by 6 bases; bases with no gene match: 2. Germline V gives CDR1 ENHRY, CDR2 SYGVKD. The CDR3 DNA reads TGTGCCATCAGGGGACAGGACAACACCGGGGAGCTGTTTTTT. It translates to CAIRGQDNTGELFF.

The chain joins TRBV28 to TRBJ2-7, with 11 bases matching TRBD1. The CDR3 length is 15 residues. The junction had 3 bases not matched to a gene; V was cut back by 3 bases and J by 2 bases. The V gene's germline CDR1 is MDHEN and CDR2 SYDVKM. CDR3 bases: TGTGCCAGCAGTTTCCGGGACAGGGGGGCCTACGAGCAGTACTTC. This translates into CASSFRDRGAYEQYF.

The chain combines TRBV5-1 with TRBJ1-1; TRBD1 matches at 10 bases. The V segment lost 4 bases and the J segment 4 bases; nucleotides outside the gene matches: 10. The CDR3 is made up of 16 amino acids. CDR1 and CDR2 (germline): SGHRS, YFSETQ. The CDR3 reads CASSPLVGQGSTEAFF. The CDR3 DNA is TGCGCCAGCAGCCCCTTGGTGGGACAGGGGTCCACTGAAGCTTTCTTT.

V usage is TRBV6-4 and J usage is TRBJ2-3; 15 nucleotides agree with TRBD2. The trim removed 5 bases at V and 8 bases at J, leaving 8 bases unmatched. The V gene's germline CDR1 is MRHNA and CDR2 SNTAGT. The CDR3 runs to 16 residues. CDR3: CASSPGTSGGRSTQYF. CDR3 sequence (DNA): TGTGCCAGCAGTCCCGGGACTAGCGGGGGGCGGAGTACGCAGTATTTT.

The chain uses TRBV19 and TRBJ1-4, with a possible D match to TRBD1 (5 bases). Germline CDR1 reads LNHDA; CDR2 reads SQIVND (reference sequence). V lost 4 bases and J lost 8, with 5 bases in between. The CDR3 consists of 11 residues. CDR3 in DNA: TGTGCCAGTAGTAAGGGGGAAAAACTGTTTTTT. As protein: CASSKGEKLFF.

V is TRBV6-5 and J is TRBJ2-7, with 9 positions matching TRBD2. V lost 5 bases, J lost 2 bases, and 1 base stayed unmatched. This CDR3 contains 13 residues. From germline, CDR1 is MNHEY and CDR2 SVGAGI. DNA for the CDR3: TGTGCCAGCAGTCGGACTAGCGCCTACGAGCAGTACTTC. Amino acid sequence: CASSRTSAYEQYF.

The chain employs TRBV27 and TRBJ2-7; 9 bases match TRBD2. V gave up 4 bases and J gave up 3 bases; unmatched junction bases: 7. Germline CDR1 reads MNHEY; CDR2 reads SMNVEV (reference sequence). The CDR3 loop spans 15 amino acids. The CDR3: CASSSPLAGYYEQYF. For the CDR3, the DNA is TGTGCCAGCAGTTCCCCCCTAGCGGGATACTACGAGCAGTACTTC.

V and J are TRBV6-5 and TRBJ1-2, with 8 bases identical to TRBD1. From germline, CDR1 is MNHEY and CDR2 SVGAGI. With V trimmed by 5 bases and J by 7 bases, 6 bases remained unmatched. This CDR3 is 13 amino acids long. This CDR3 is CASSNGQGSGYTF. The CDR3 DNA is TGTGCCAGCAGTAACGGACAGGGTTCTGGCTACACCTTC.

The rearrangement joins TRBV29-1 to TRBJ2-1; 8 nucleotides line up with TRBD2. The germline V gene has CDR1 SQVTM and CDR2 ANQGSEA. This CDR3 region has 16 residues. J was trimmed by 5 bases and V by 4 bases; bases with no gene match: 13. CDR3 sequence reads: CSVAGDIAGYNNEQFF. The CDR3 DNA follows: TGCAGCGTTGCAGGGGATATAGCGGGATACAACAATGAGCAGTTCTTC.

V is TRBV30 and J is TRBJ1-5; no clear D gene. CDR3 length equals 13 residues. V was trimmed by 3 bases and J by 7 bases, leaving 13 bases between them. Germline CDR1 reads GTSNPN; CDR2 reads SVGIG (reference sequence). The CDR3 reads CAWSDGPGQPQHF. The CDR3 DNA follows: TGTGCCTGGAGCGACGGACCTGGGCAGCCCCAGCATTTT.